Sequencing of this TCR beta chain was carried out in a study of technical replicates of blood from a handful of donors (TCRdb year 2017). Library generation was performed with the immunoSEQ multiplex PCR assay. Not all clones reach the TCRdb copy of this immuneACCESS table, which keeps in-frame sequences only. Checked studies attribute under half of the gap to unresolved V genes and leave the rest unexplained. This sample is represented by 99,000 or so clones; nearly 97% of them were singletons. The ten biggest clones cover 0.2% to 0.25% of the sample. Relative to germline, V is 5 bases shorter and J is 2 bases shorter, with 13 bases between their ends. The germline V gene encodes CDR1 MDHEN and CDR2 SYDVKM. Measured from the cysteine to the phenylalanine, the CDR3 is 14 residues long. The CDR3 DNA has 42 bases and is translated from base 1. This clone was counted between two and nine times. Its binding antigen is unknown. Base qualities are not provided; no much larger clone lies one nucleotide away.

In this chain, TRBV28 is recombined with TRBJ2-7; TRBD1 is possibly the D segment (6 matching bases). The sequence derives from a human donor in good health. The sequenced material came from T cells isolated from PBMCs. The encoded CDR3 is CASSPGQTPYEQYF. The bases read TGTGCCAGCAGTCCTGGACAGACCCCCTACGAGCAGTACTTC.